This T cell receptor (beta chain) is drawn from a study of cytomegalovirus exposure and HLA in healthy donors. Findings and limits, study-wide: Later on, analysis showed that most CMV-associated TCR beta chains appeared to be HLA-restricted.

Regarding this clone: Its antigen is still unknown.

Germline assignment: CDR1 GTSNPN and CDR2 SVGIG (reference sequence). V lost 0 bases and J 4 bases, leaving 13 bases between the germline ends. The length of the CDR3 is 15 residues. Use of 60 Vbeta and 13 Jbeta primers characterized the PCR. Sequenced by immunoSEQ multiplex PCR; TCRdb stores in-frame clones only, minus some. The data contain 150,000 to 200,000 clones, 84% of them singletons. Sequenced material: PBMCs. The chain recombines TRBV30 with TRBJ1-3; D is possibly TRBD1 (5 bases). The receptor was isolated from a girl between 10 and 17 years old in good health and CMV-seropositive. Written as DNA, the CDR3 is TGTGCCTGGAGTGTAGGACAAGGTGACGGAAACACCATATATTTT. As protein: CAWSVGQGDGNTIYF.